Presented here are 23 T cell receptor beta chains from one specimen sequenced in a study of CD8+CD57+ T cells in acquired aplastic anemia (dated by TCRdb to the late 2010s). Patients chosen for sequencing had shown expansion of CD8+CD57+ cells by flow cytometry. The sequencer was an Illumina HiSeq 2000. TCR beta VDJ combination and CDR3 sequence profiling used genomic DNA as the template. The public reads were run again by TCRdb, first through fastp at Q25 and then through MiXCR, and only productive beta chains were kept. Identical CDR3 protein sequences are pooled into one entry, listed with their most common genes and DNA. The sample table lists 450,000 to 600,000 distinct CDR3 sequences, more than 25% of them with a count of one. The top ten hold roughly 0.8% of the sample. The specimen sequenced was sorted CD4+, CD8+, or CD8+CD57+ T cells (not recorded which) from PBMCs. The receptors shown here come from a human donor with aplastic anemia.

Ten or more counts support this clonotype. This chain joins TRBV2 and TRBJ1-4, with D unclear. Trimming took off 4 bases at V and 2 bases at J, with 11 bases between the two ends. Germline V gene data show CDR1 as SNHLY and CDR2 as FYNNEI. The CDR3 totals 15 residues. The CDR3 bases are TGTGCCAGCAGTGCTAATATAGGGACTAATGAAAAACTGTTTTTT. This sequence encodes CASSANIGTNEKLFF.

This clonotype was picked up many times. The chain uses TRBV7-3 and TRBJ2-7; D may be TRBD2 (5 bases). The CDR3 runs to 14 residues. Germline V lookup: CDR1 SGHTA, CDR2 FQGTGA. Trimming removed 1 base at V and 5 bases at J, with 12 bases between. CDR3 amino acids: CASSLSVGNHEQYF. The CDR3 DNA sequence: TGTGCCAGCAGCTTAAGCGTCGGGAACCACGAGCAGTACTTC.

This clonotype turned up a few times. A junction end diverges from the germline sequence, so it may reflect a read error. This chain connects TRBV7-8 to TRBJ2-3, with a possible D match to TRBD2 (5 bases). There are 14 residues in the CDR3. Germline V CDR1 and CDR2: SGHVS, FQNEAQ. The CDR3 DNA sequence: TGTGCCAGCAGCTTAGTGGCTAGCAGAGATACGCAGTATTTT. Its translation: CASSLVASRDTQYF.

In this sample, this clonotype turned up many times. The rearrangement uses TRBV10-3 and TRBJ1-1; D not resolved. CDR1 ENHRY and CDR2 SYGVKD come from the germline V gene. Trimming pared 5 bases from V and 1 base from J, leaving 5 bases between. The CDR3 runs 12 residues. Here the CDR3 DNA reads TGTGCCATCAGTTCGGCGAACACTGAAGCTTTCTTT. Translating gives CAISSANTEAFF.

This clonotype was observed at least ten times. The chain joins TRBV20-1 to TRBJ1-6; D might be TRBD1 (5 bases). Deletions cut 0 bases from V and 10 bases from J, with 13 bases between. The CDR3 runs 14 residues. Looked up from germline, CDR1 is DFQATT and CDR2 is SNEGSKA (reference sequence). The DNA for the CDR3 is TGCAGTGCTAGAGATCCCGGGCGGGGGTCACCCCTCCACTTT. Translation gives CSARDPGRGSPLHF.

In this sample, this clonotype turned up many times. The V call is TRBV4-3, the J call TRBJ2-7; D perhaps matches TRBD1 (5 bases). This CDR3 region has 15 residues. The germline gives CDR1 LGHNA, CDR2 YSLEER. V dropped 4 bases and J dropped 3 bases, with 16 bases sitting between them. The CDR3 here is CASSPAVGHRYEQYF. Written as DNA, the CDR3 is TGCGCCAGCAGCCCGGCTGTCGGACACCGCTACGAGCAGTACTTC.

Only a few counts were recorded for this clonotype. The gene calls are TRBV2 and TRBJ1-4; D is unresolved. The CDR3 spans 12 residues. V lost 6 bases to trimming and J lost 8 bases, with 10 bases between them. The V gene's germline CDR1 is SNHLY and CDR2 FYNNEI. Written as DNA, the CDR3 is TGTGCCAGCAGCACCGCGGGGGAAAAACTGTTTTTT. Its translation: CASSTAGEKLFF.

Turning to this clonotype: A junction boundary mismatches the germline segment, possibly from a read error. The chain joins TRBV20-1 to TRBJ2-5, with D perhaps TRBD1 (5 bases). Germline V gene sequence: CDR1 DFQATT, CDR2 SNEGSKA (reference sequence). CDR3 length equals 15 residues. For the CDR3, the DNA is TGCAGTGCTAGAGGCCGGCCAGGGATGAAGGAGACCCAGCACTTC. Its protein is CSARGRPGMKETQHF.

This clonotype was seen a handful of times. This chain joins TRBV20-1 and TRBJ1-1; D unresolved. The CDR3 covers 13 residues. CDR1 DFQATT and CDR2 SNEGSKA come from the germline V gene (reference sequence). V gave up 2 bases and J gave up 0 bases, with 7 bases separating them. The DNA of the CDR3 is TGCAGTGCTAGAAGGGTGATGAACACTGAAGCTTTCTTT. It encodes CSARRVMNTEAFF.

Comments on this clonotype: At one end the junction does not follow the germline gene, possibly because of a read error. The chain employs TRBV10-3 and TRBJ1-1; possible D gene TRBD1, 6 bases. Germline values: CDR1 ENHRY, CDR2 SYGVKD. The CDR3 sequence is 13 residues long. In nucleotides, the CDR3 is TGTGCCATCCGTCAGCAGGGGTCAACTGGAGCTTTCTTT. Amino acids: CAIRQQGSTGAFF.

The table lists this clonotype with many counts. The J gene is TRBJ2-3, the V gene TRBV19; D tentatively reads TRBD1 or TRBD2 (6 bases each). Trimming removed 10 bases from V and 4 bases from J, with 21 bases in between. Germline CDR1 is LNHDA and CDR2 is SQIVND (reference sequence). The CDR3 has 15 residues. As DNA, the CDR3 is TGTGCCACCAGGGACTTCGGGGGCCGAGCAGATACGCAGTATTTT. Its protein product is CATRDFGGRADTQYF.

This clonotype was counted between two and nine times. The chain employs TRBV11-2 and TRBJ2-7; 8 positions match TRBD2. V lost 0 bases, J lost 7 bases, and 8 bases stayed unmatched. Germline CDR1 SGHAT, CDR2 FQNNGV. There are 15 residues in the CDR3. The CDR3 sequence: CASSLDPGTRTEQYF. In DNA form, the CDR3 reads TGTGCCAGCAGCTTAGATCCCGGGACTAGAACAGAGCAGTACTTC.

The chain joins TRBV19 to TRBJ1-5; 7 bases align to TRBD1. The CDR3 consists of 17 residues. V lost 2 bases, J lost 4 bases, and 11 bases stayed unmatched. From germline, CDR1 is LNHDA and CDR2 SQIVND (reference sequence). The CDR3 protein is CASSIRGLTGDNQPQHF. The CDR3 region has the DNA TGTGCCAGTAGTATAAGGGGGCTTACAGGCGATAATCAGCCCCAGCATTTT.

The chain has TRBV24-1 and TRBJ2-1; possibly TRBD2 for D (5 bases). V was cut by 7 bases and J by 0 bases, with 6 bases left in between. The CDR3 has 13 amino acids. Germline CDR1 KGHDR, CDR2 SFDVKD. DNA for the CDR3: TGTGCCACCAGAGGGAGCTCCTACAATGAGCAGTTCTTC. Protein product: CATRGSSYNEQFF.

Turning to this clonotype: Compared with germline, one end of the junction differs, possibly owing to a read error. The gene calls are TRBV10-3 and TRBJ2-3; D uncertain. The CDR3 is 15 residues long. Germline assignment: CDR1 ENHRY and CDR2 SYGVKD. The CDR3 here is CASSEVWSNTDTQYF. CDR3 coding DNA: TGTGCCAGCAGTGAAGTCTGGAGTAACACTGATACGCAGTATTTT.

This clonotype was observed at least ten times. This CDR3 reads CASSATGWGGANVLTF. The CDR3 nucleotides are TGTGCCAGCAGCGCGACAGGGTGGGGTGGGGCCAACGTCCTGACTTTC. V gene TRBV5-6 combines with J gene TRBJ2-6, with 7 positions matching TRBD1. Germline assignment: CDR1 SGHDT and CDR2 YYEEEE. The CDR3 is 16 amino acids. Trimming removed 4 bases from V and 3 bases from J; junction bases left unmatched: 7.

In this sample, this clonotype turned up a few times. This sequence joins TRBV20-1 and TRBJ1-3; D call uncertain. The CDR3 spans 15 residues. Looked up from germline, CDR1 is DFQATT and CDR2 is SNEGSKA (reference sequence). V was pared by 0 bases and J by 0 bases, with 9 bases between. Here the CDR3 reads CSARDRRGSGNTIYF. CDR3 sequence (DNA): TGCAGTGCTAGAGATCGACGGGGCTCTGGAAACACCATATATTTT.

The chain recombines TRBV9 with TRBJ1-2; no firm D call. V dropped 3 bases and J dropped 9 bases, with 12 bases sitting between them. The germline gives CDR1 SGDLS, CDR2 YYNGEE. The CDR3 totals 12 residues. CDR3 sequence: CASSGDYGSYTF. CDR3 nucleotides: TGTGCCAGCAGCGGAGATTATGGGAGCTACACCTTC.

The chain has TRBV12-3 or TRBV12-4 and TRBJ2-3; the match to TRBD2 covers 15 bases. V dropped 5 bases and J dropped 5; count of bases not matched to a gene: 8. This CDR3 is 17 amino acids long. DNA of the CDR3: TGTGCCAGCAGTCTCGGACTAGCGGGGGGGCATGGAGATACGCAGTATTTT. As protein: CASSLGLAGGHGDTQYF.

This clonotype came up a few times. At one end, the junction sequence differs from germline, possibly due to a read error. CDR3 bases: TGTGCCAGCAGTGGTCCGTGTCACTTAGCGGGGAACTCCTACGAGCAGTACTTC. Translated: CASSGPCHLAGNSYEQYF. The chain joins TRBV10-3 to TRBJ2-7; 8 positions agree with TRBD2. From germline, CDR1 is ENHRY and CDR2 SYGVKD. The CDR3 totals 18 residues.

This chain connects TRBV18 to TRBJ2-7; D is possibly TRBD2 (6 bases). Per germline, CDR1 KGHSH and CDR2 LQKENI. V lost 2 bases and J lost 3, with 17 bases in between. CDR3 length: 16 amino acids. In DNA, the CDR3 is TGTGCCAGCTCACCAGGGACTGGAGGGTCACTCTACGAGCAGTACTTC. Its translation is CASSPGTGGSLYEQYF.

This clonotype was detected ten times or more. The chain couples TRBV20-1 to TRBJ1-2, with 8 positions matching TRBD1. CDR1 and CDR2 (germline): DFQATT, SNEGSKA (reference sequence). The CDR3 loop spans 13 amino acids. V lost 3 bases, J lost 4 bases, and 4 bases stayed unmatched. The DNA of the CDR3 is TGCAGTGCTAGCTCCGGACAGGGCTATGGCTACACCTTC. Amino acids: CSASSGQGYGYTF.

This clonotype was observed a few times. The chain joins TRBV5-1 to TRBJ2-7, with 9 nucleotides matching TRBD1. This CDR3 has 18 amino acids. V was clipped by 4 bases and J by 5 bases; unmatched bases: 19. Germline lookup yields CDR1 SGHRS and CDR2 YFSETQ. CDR3 coding DNA: TGCGCCAGCAGCCCACGACAACCCGGGACAGGGTATAGAGACGAGCAGTACTTC. Its translation: CASSPRQPGTGYRDEQYF. The whole variable domain, filled in from reference TRBV5-1 and TRBJ2-7, reads KAGVTQTPRYLIKTRGQQVTLSCSPISGHRSVSWYQQTPGQGLQFLFEYFSETQRNKGNFPGRFSGRQFSNSRSEMNVSTLELGDSALYLCASSPRQPGTGYRDEQYFGPGTRLTVT.